Presented here are 30 T cell receptor beta chains from one specimen sequenced in a study of cytomegalovirus exposure and HLA in healthy donors. Use of 60 Vbeta and 13 Jbeta primers characterized the PCR. TCRdb's copy holds only in-frame clones and misses some; the assay was immunoSEQ multiplex PCR. The repertoire holds 120,000 or so clones, with less than 80% as singletons. The sample comprised PBMCs. The receptors were gathered from a man aged 30-40 years in good health and CMV-seronegative.

The genes are TRBV19 and TRBJ2-5, with TRBD2 as a possible D gene (6 bases). The assigned J gene may be wrong: the sequence end matches TRBJ2-7 better. This CDR3 region has 13 residues. Germline lookup yields CDR1 LNHDA and CDR2 SQIVND (reference sequence). This chain's CDR3 is CASSAGSSYEQYF. Written as DNA, the CDR3 is TGTGCCAGTAGTGCGGGGTCTTCCTACGAGCAGTACTTC.

The rearrangement joins TRBV19 to TRBJ1-2; 7 bases are a match to TRBD1. The CDR3 runs to 14 residues. Trimming cost V 6 bases and J 4 bases; bases outside gene matches: 8. Germline-derived CDR1 and CDR2 are LNHDA and SQIVND (reference sequence). CDR3 loop: CASSTLGQTYGYTF. The CDR3 DNA reads TGTGCCAGTAGCACCTTGGGACAGACCTATGGCTACACCTTC.

The chain is built from TRBV9 and TRBJ2-1; D perhaps matches TRBD2 (5 bases). V was clipped by 3 bases and J by 10 bases, with 14 bases between them. Germline V lookup: CDR1 SGDLS, CDR2 YYNGEE. The CDR3 sequence is 13 residues long. The CDR3 region is CASSEGGGREQFF. The CDR3 nucleotides are TGTGCCAGCAGCGAGGGTGGAGGACGCGAGCAGTTCTTC.

This clone was found a few times. V and J are TRBV7-2 and TRBJ2-5; D gene unclear. The V gene lost 5 bases and the J gene lost 1 base, with 11 bases spanning the gap. This CDR3 is built from 14 residues. CDR1 and CDR2 (germline): SGHTA, FQGNSA. The CDR3: CASSPPTPQETQYF. The CDR3 bases are TGTGCCAGCAGCCCACCAACACCCCAAGAGACCCAGTACTTC.

This sequence joins TRBV6-1 and TRBJ2-2, with unresolved D. This CDR3 is 13 amino acids long. Trimming took 4 bases from V and 1 from J, leaving 4 bases between them. Germline V gene data show CDR1 as MNHNS and CDR2 as SASEGT. CDR3 residues: CASSGLNTGELFF. The CDR3 bases are TGTGCCAGCAGTGGACTGAACACCGGGGAGCTGTTTTTT.

V gene TRBV19 combines with J gene TRBJ1-2, with 7 positions matching TRBD1. CDR1 and CDR2 (germline): LNHDA, SQIVND (reference sequence). V shed 3 bases, J shed 8 bases, and the junction held 9 bases outside the gene matches. The CDR3 sequence is 14 residues long. CDR3 DNA: TGTGCCAGTAGTATTAATAAGGGGGCGCGAGGCTACACCTTC. As protein: CASSINKGARGYTF.

The V call is TRBV28, the J call TRBJ2-7, with 8 positions matching TRBD1. V dropped 3 bases and J dropped 3; count of bases not matched to a gene: 4. CDR3 length: 14 amino acids. The V gene's germline CDR1 is MDHEN and CDR2 SYDVKM. CDR3 protein: CASSFSGGGYEQYF. In nucleotides, the CDR3 is TGTGCCAGCAGTTTCTCAGGGGGCGGCTACGAGCAGTACTTC. Filled out from reference TRBV28 and TRBJ2-7, the complete variable domain reads DVKVTQSSRYLVKRTGEKVFLECVQDMDHENMFWYRQDPGLGLRLIYFSYDVKMKEKGDIPEGYSVSREKKERFSLILESASTNQTSMYLCASSFSGGGYEQYFGPGTRLTVT.

This sequence joins TRBV2 and TRBJ1-2; no reliable D call. The CDR3 spans 19 residues. V lost 1 base and J 2 bases, leaving 23 bases between the germline ends. Per the germline V gene, CDR1 is SNHLY and CDR2 is FYNNEI. The DNA for the CDR3 is TGTGCCAGCAGTGAAGGAGCGGGAACAGTTGGTAGCCAGAACTATGGCTACACCTTC. Translation gives CASSEGAGTVGSQNYGYTF.

This rearrangement joins TRBV28 to TRBJ1-2; D uncertain. The CDR3 has 11 amino acids. The germline gives CDR1 MDHEN, CDR2 SYDVKM. The V end lost 6 bases, the J end lost 6 bases, and 8 bases lay between the germline ends. The CDR3: CASSSSHGYTF. CDR3 in DNA: TGTGCCAGCAGCTCAAGCCATGGCTACACCTTC.

This clone was seen more than once but under ten times. The rearrangement joins TRBV5-1 to TRBJ1-1; D is perhaps TRBD1 (6 bases). The CDR3 is 15 residues long. V shed 3 bases and J shed 6 bases, with 18 bases lying between them. The germline V gene encodes CDR1 SGHRS and CDR2 YFSETQ. The CDR3 DNA reads as TGCGCCAGCAGCTGGGCTGGGGGGGCAGTTGCTGAAGCTTTCTTT. This gives the protein CASSWAGGAVAEAFF.

This chain uses TRBV15 with TRBJ1-6, with unresolved D. V was cut by 3 bases and J by 6 bases, with 12 bases left in between. Germline CDR1 and CDR2: LNHNV and YYDKDF (reference sequence). The CDR3 has 15 amino acids. The CDR3 region is CATSSGGLGNSPLHF. The CDR3 region has the DNA TGTGCCACCAGCAGCGGCGGACTCGGTAATTCACCCCTCCACTTT. The whole variable domain, remainder taken from reference TRBV15 and TRBJ1-6, is DAMVIQNPRYQVTQFGKPVTLSCSQTLNHNVMYWYQQKSSQAPKLLFHYYDKDFNNEADTPDNFQSRRPNTSFCFLDIRSPGLGDTAMYLCATSSGGLGNSPLHFGNGTRLTVT.

This rearrangement joins TRBV5-1 to TRBJ2-7; TRBD1 agrees at 10 bases. This CDR3 comprises 14 residues. Germline-derived CDR1 and CDR2 are SGHRS and YFSETQ. V lost 4 bases, J lost 3 bases, and 4 bases stayed unmatched. CDR3 region: CASSIRDRGYEQYF. Here the CDR3 DNA reads TGCGCCAGCAGCATCCGGGACAGGGGCTACGAGCAGTACTTC.

This chain links TRBV28 with TRBJ1-5; the D gene is possibly TRBD1 (6 bases). V was pared by 3 bases and J by 0 bases, with 12 bases between. CDR3 length: 16 residues. Germline loops: CDR1 MDHEN, CDR2 SYDVKM. The CDR3 sequence is CASSFRGFPSNQPQHF. CDR3 DNA: TGTGCCAGCAGTTTCAGGGGTTTCCCTAGCAATCAGCCCCAGCATTTT.

This sequence joins TRBV5-1 and TRBJ2-1, with D perhaps matching TRBD1 (5 bases). CDR3 length: 17 residues. The V end was cut by 4 bases, the J end by 2 bases, with 19 bases between. In germline, CDR1 is SGHRS, CDR2 YFSETQ. CDR3: CASSAWAQGAAYNEQFF. The CDR3, as DNA: TGCGCCAGCAGCGCTTGGGCTCAAGGGGCGGCCTACAATGAGCAGTTCTTC.

The J gene is TRBJ1-1, the V gene TRBV5-1; 9 nucleotides line up with TRBD1. This CDR3 spans 14 amino acids. The germline V gene encodes CDR1 SGHRS and CDR2 YFSETQ. The trim removed 6 bases at V and 4 bases at J, leaving 7 bases unmatched. DNA of the CDR3: TGCGCCAGCACCCCCGGACAGGGGATCACTGAAGCTTTCTTT. Residues: CASTPGQGITEAFF.

The V and J genes are TRBV15 and TRBJ2-5; possible D gene TRBD2, 5 bases. The CDR3 totals 14 residues. From germline, CDR1 is LNHNV and CDR2 YYDKDF (reference sequence). With 8 bases removed from V and 1 base from J, the gap between germline ends came to 14 bases. The chain's CDR3 is CATLSKGAQETQYF. The CDR3 DNA follows: TGTGCCACCCTATCGAAGGGAGCCCAAGAGACCCAGTACTTC.

The CDR3, as DNA: TGTGCCAGCAGTTGGGCTGGGTATGGCTACACCTTC. Amino acid sequence: CASSWAGYGYTF. This chain uses TRBV6-5 with TRBJ1-2; unclear D gene. The CDR3 contains 12 residues. V lost 4 bases and J lost 5, with 8 bases in between. The germline gives CDR1 MNHEY, CDR2 SVGAGI.

This sequence joins TRBV29-1 and TRBJ1-1, with 9 bases fitting TRBD1. V trimming: 3 bases; J trimming: 1 base; junction bases outside the gene matches: 3. CDR3 length: 14 amino acids. Germline lookup yields CDR1 SQVTM and CDR2 ANQGSEA. The CDR3 DNA reads TGCAGCGTTGACTTACAGGGGGCGAACACTGAAGCTTTCTTT. This gives the protein CSVDLQGANTEAFF.

The J gene is TRBJ2-3, the V gene TRBV5-4, with 12 bases fitting TRBD1. CDR3 length: 17 amino acids. After removal of 4 bases from V and 6 bases from J, the junction contained 12 bases not matched to a gene. The germline V gene has CDR1 SGHNT and CDR2 YYREEE (reference sequence). The DNA of the CDR3 is TGTGCCAGCAGCCCACCCCCCGGGACAGGGGGCAGGGATACGCAGTATTTT. Amino acids: CASSPPPGTGGRDTQYF.

The CDR3 DNA is TGTGCCAGTAGTATCGGGGGGAGAGTATACGAGCAGTACTTC. This codes for CASSIGGRVYEQYF. The V call is TRBV19, the J call TRBJ2-7; 7 bases are shared with TRBD2. The trim removed 3 bases at V and 4 bases at J, leaving 6 bases unmatched. Germline CDR1 is LNHDA and CDR2 is SQIVND (reference sequence). The CDR3 length is 14 residues.

V usage is TRBV5-4 and J usage is TRBJ1-1, with 7 bases aligning to TRBD1. Looked up from germline, CDR1 is SGHNT and CDR2 is YYREEE (reference sequence). Losses at the gene ends were 0 bases for V and 1 base for J; bases not matched to a gene: 0. CDR3 size: 14 residues. CDR3 loop: CASSLGDRNTEAFF. In nucleotides, the CDR3 is TGTGCCAGCAGCTTGGGGGACAGGAACACTGAAGCTTTCTTT.

The chain has TRBV5-4 and TRBJ2-3, with 9 nucleotides matching TRBD2. The CDR3 loop spans 17 amino acids. The germline V gene encodes CDR1 SGHNT and CDR2 YYREEE (reference sequence). The J segment lost 6 bases and the V segment lost 0 bases, leaving 11 bases of the junction unmatched. The CDR3 DNA sequence: TGTGCCAGCAGCTTGGGACTTACGGGCGGGGGGGCCGATACGCAGTATTTT. Translated, it gives CASSLGLTGGGADTQYF.

This clone was observed a handful of times. The rearrangement uses TRBV27 and TRBJ1-6; TRBD1 matches at 7 bases. With V trimmed by 8 bases and J by 6 bases, 13 bases remained unmatched. Germline V gene data show CDR1 as MNHEY and CDR2 as SMNVEV (reference sequence). The CDR3 spans 16 residues. The CDR3 region is CASATPSQGPNSPLHF. The CDR3 nucleotides read TGTGCCAGCGCAACCCCCTCACAGGGGCCTAATTCACCCCTCCACTTT.

This chain connects TRBV19 to TRBJ1-2, with a tentative D call TRBD1 (6 bases). Germline V gene data show CDR1 as LNHDA and CDR2 as SQIVND (reference sequence). V dropped 3 bases and J dropped 8 bases, with 13 bases sitting between them. The CDR3 length is 13 residues. The DNA for the CDR3 is TGTGCCAGTAGTATTGGAGGTACAGGGGGCTACACCTTC. It is translated as CASSIGGTGGYTF.

This clone occurred a few times. The gene calls are TRBV5-1 and TRBJ2-7; 8 bases map to TRBD1. The V segment lost 4 bases and the J segment 5 bases; nucleotides outside the gene matches: 8. CDR1 is SGHRS and CDR2 is YFSETQ in the germline V gene. The CDR3 spans 14 residues. CDR3 in amino acids: CASSPPGTGDEQYF. In DNA, the CDR3 is TGCGCCAGCAGCCCACCAGGGACAGGCGACGAGCAGTACTTC.

This clone was seen more than once but under ten times. Other DNA sequences within the sample encode an identical CDR3. J is TRBJ1-2 and V is TRBV12-5; no clear D gene. Per germline, CDR1 LGHNT and CDR2 FRNRAP. CDR3 length: 12 amino acids. Trimming left V 6 bases short and J 1 base short, with 6 bases between. The CDR3 DNA sequence: TGTGCTAGTGGCTACAGTAACTATGGCTACACCTTC. Its translation is CASGYSNYGYTF.

There are a few counts of this clone. The rearrangement uses TRBV9 and TRBJ1-1, with D hard to call. CDR1 and CDR2 from the germline V gene are SGDLS and YYNGEE. CDR3 length: 13 amino acids. V was shortened by 0 bases and J by 6 bases, with 9 bases between the two germline ends. The CDR3 reads CASSVGSEAEAFF. DNA for the CDR3: TGTGCCAGCAGCGTAGGGAGTGAGGCTGAAGCTTTCTTT.

V usage is TRBV15 and J usage is TRBJ2-7; possibly TRBD1 for D (5 bases). The CDR3 contains 16 residues. CDR1 LNHNV and CDR2 YYDKDF come from the germline V gene (reference sequence). V was cut by 4 bases and J by 4 bases, with 20 bases left in between. The CDR3 region is CATSTRQSSLVYEQYF. CDR3 DNA sequence: TGTGCCACCAGCACCAGACAGTCCTCTCTGGTTTACGAGCAGTACTTC.

The chain is built from TRBV6-6 and TRBJ2-7, with 9 bases that match TRBD1. The CDR3 totals 14 residues. Trimming cost V 5 bases and J 0 bases; bases outside gene matches: 2. CDR1 is MNHNY and CDR2 is SVGAGI in the germline V gene (reference sequence). In DNA, the CDR3 is TGTGCCAGCAGTCCGGGACAGGGCTCCTACGAGCAGTACTTC. Translation: CASSPGQGSYEQYF.

The V call is TRBV5-6, the J call TRBJ2-3; D may be TRBD2 (7 bases). The V end was cut by 0 bases, the J end by 4 bases, with 12 bases between. Germline CDR1 is SGHDT and CDR2 is YYEEEE. The CDR3 consists of 15 residues. The CDR3 DNA follows: TGTGCCAGCAGCTTGGCTGGGGGGGGCGCAGATACGCAGTATTTT. Protein product: CASSLAGGGADTQYF.